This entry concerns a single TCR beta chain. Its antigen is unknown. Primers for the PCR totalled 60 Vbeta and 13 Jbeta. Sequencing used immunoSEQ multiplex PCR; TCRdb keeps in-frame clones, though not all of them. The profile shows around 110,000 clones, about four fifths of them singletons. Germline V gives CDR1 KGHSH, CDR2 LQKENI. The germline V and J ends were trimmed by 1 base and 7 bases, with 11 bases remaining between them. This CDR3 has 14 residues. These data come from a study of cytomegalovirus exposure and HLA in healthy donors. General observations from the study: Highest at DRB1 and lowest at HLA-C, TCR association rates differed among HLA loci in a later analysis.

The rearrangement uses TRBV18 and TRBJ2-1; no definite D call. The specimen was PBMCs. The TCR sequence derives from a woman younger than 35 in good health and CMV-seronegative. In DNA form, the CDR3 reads TGTGCCAGCTCACCACTCCCGACTTTTAATGAGCAGTTCTTC. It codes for CASSPLPTFNEQFF.